This T cell receptor beta chain comes out of a study of OX40 agonist ivuxolimab in advanced cancers. Study as a whole: Given to patients was ivuxolimab, an agonistic anti-OX40 (CD134) antibody. Patients were about 83% male with ages about 20 to 79, mean 60.

A remark on this clone: Its matching antigen is unknown.

Generated by immunoSEQ multiplex PCR, the TCRdb table keeps only in-frame clones and is missing some. This sample has roughly 90,000 clones, with approximately 90% found just once. Study results and limitations: Expanded peripheral T-cell antigen specificity went undetermined.

CDR1 and CDR2 from the germline V gene are SEHNR and FQNEAQ (reference sequence). The CDR3 is 15 amino acids. V lost 2 bases and J lost 5; bases outside the gene matches: 4. The chain employs TRBV7-9 and TRBJ1-2; 11 bases align to TRBD1. Sequences were derived from CD4+ or CD8+ T cells sorted from blood, sampled in a trial of the OX40 agonist ivuxolimab. This receptor was identified in an adult with an advanced solid tumor such as melanoma, head and neck, liver or kidney cancer. This CDR3 is CASSLMGQGVYGYTF. DNA for the CDR3: TGTGCCAGCAGCTTAATGGGACAGGGGGTTTATGGCTACACCTTC. Full variable domain (missing parts from reference TRBV7-9 and TRBJ1-2): DTGVSQNPRHKITKRGQNVTFRCDPISEHNRLYWYRQTLGQGPEFLTYFQNEAQLEKSRLLSDRFSAERPKGSFSTLEIQRTEQGDSAMYLCASSLMGQGVYGYTFGSGTRLTVV.